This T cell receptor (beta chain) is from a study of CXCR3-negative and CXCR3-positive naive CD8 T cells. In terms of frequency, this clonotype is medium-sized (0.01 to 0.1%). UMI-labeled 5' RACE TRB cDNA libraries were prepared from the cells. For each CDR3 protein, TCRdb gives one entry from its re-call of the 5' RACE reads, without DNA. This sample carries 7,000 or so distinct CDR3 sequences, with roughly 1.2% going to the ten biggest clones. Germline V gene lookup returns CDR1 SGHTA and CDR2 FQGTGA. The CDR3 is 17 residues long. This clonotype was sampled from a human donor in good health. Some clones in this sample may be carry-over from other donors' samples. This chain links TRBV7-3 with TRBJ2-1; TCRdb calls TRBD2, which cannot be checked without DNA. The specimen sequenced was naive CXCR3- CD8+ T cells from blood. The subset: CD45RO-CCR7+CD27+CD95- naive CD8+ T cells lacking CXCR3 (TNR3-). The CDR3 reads CASSLGPSSGRNNEQFF.